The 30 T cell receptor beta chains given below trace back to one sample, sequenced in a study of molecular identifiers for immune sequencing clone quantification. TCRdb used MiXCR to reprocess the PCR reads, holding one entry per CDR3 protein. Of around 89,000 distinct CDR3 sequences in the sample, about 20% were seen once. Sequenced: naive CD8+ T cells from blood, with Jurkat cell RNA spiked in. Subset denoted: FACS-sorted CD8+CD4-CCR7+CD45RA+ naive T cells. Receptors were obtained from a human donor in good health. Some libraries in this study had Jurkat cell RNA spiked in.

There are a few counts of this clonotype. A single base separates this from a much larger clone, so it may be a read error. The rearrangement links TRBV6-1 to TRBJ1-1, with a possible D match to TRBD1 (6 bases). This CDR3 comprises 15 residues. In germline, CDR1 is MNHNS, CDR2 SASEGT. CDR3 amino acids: CASSPIDRYGTEALF. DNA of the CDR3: TGTGCCAGCAGTCCGATCGACAGGTACGGCACTGAAGCTCTCTTT.

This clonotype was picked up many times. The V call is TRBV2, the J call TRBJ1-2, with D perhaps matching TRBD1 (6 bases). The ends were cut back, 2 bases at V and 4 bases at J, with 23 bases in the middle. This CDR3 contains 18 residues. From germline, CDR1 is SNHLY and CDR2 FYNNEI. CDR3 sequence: CASSESVGGSITTYGYTF. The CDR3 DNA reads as TGTGCCAGCAGTGAATCAGTTGGGGGCAGCATAACTACCTATGGCTACACCTTC.

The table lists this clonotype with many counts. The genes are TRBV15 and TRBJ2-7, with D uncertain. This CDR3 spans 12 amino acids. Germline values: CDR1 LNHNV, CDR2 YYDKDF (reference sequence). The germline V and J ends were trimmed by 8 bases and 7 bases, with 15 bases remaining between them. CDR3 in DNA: TGTGCCACCGGCGTTTTTGGGCAGGAGCAGTACTTC. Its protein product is CATGVFGQEQYF. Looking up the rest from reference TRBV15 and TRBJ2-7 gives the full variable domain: DAMVIQNPRYQVTQFGKPVTLSCSQTLNHNVMYWYQQKSSQAPKLLFHYYDKDFNNEADTPDNFQSRRPNTSFCFLDIRSPGLGDTAMYLCATGVFGQEQYFGPGTRLTVT.

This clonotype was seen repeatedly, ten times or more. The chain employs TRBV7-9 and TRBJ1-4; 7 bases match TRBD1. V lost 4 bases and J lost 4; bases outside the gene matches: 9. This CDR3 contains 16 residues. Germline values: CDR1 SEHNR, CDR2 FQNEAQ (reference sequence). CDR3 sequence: CASSYPLWDSNEKLFF. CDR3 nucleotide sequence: TGTGCCAGCAGCTACCCCCTCTGGGACAGTAATGAAAAACTGTTTTTT.

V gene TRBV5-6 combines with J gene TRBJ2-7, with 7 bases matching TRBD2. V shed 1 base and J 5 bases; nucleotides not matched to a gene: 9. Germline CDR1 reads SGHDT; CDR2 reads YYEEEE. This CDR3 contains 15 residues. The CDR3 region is CASSLPEGLKNEQYF. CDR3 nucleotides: TGTGCCAGCAGCTTGCCCGAGGGACTAAAGAACGAGCAGTACTTC.

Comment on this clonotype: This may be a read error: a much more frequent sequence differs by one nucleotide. In DNA form, the CDR3 reads TGTGCCAGCAGGGAGACGGGATCCTACGAGCAGTACTTC. Its translation: CASRETGSYEQYF. The chain combines TRBV12-3 or TRBV12-4 with TRBJ2-7; the D gene is possibly TRBD2 (5 bases). Trimming left V 6 bases short and J 1 base short, with 10 bases between. The CDR3 runs to 13 residues.

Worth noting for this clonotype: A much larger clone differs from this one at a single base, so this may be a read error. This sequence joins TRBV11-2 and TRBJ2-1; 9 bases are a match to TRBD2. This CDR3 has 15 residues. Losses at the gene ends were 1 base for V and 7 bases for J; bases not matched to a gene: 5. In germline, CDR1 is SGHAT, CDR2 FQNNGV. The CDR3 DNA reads TGTGCCAGCAGCTTAGTGCGGGAGGGCCGGAATGAGCAGTTCTTC. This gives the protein CASSLVREGRNEQFF.

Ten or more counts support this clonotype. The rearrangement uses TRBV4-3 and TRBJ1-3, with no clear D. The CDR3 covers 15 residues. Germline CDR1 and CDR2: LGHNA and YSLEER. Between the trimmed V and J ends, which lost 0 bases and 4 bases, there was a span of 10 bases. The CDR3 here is CASSQDKGIGNTIYF. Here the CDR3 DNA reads TGCGCCAGCAGCCAAGATAAAGGGATCGGAAACACCATATATTTT.

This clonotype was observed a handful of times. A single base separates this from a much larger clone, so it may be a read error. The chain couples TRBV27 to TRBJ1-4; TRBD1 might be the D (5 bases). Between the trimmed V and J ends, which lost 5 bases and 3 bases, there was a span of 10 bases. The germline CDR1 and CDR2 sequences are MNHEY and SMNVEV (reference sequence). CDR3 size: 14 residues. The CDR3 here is CASSGAGANEKLFF. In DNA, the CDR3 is TGTGCCAGCAGTGGGGCGGGAGCTAATGAAAAACTGTTTTTT.

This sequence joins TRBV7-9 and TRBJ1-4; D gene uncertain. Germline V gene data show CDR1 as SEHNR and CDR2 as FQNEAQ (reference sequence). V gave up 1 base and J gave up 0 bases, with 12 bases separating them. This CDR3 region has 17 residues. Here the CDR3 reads CASSLVWESATNEKLFF. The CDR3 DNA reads TGTGCCAGCAGCTTAGTATGGGAGTCTGCAACTAATGAAAAACTGTTTTTT.

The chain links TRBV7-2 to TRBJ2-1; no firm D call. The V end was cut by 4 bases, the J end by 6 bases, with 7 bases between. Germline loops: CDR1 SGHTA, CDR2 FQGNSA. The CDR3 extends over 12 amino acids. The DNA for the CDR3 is TGTGCCAGCAGCTCCGTAAGCAATGAGCAGTTCTTC. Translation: CASSSVSNEQFF.

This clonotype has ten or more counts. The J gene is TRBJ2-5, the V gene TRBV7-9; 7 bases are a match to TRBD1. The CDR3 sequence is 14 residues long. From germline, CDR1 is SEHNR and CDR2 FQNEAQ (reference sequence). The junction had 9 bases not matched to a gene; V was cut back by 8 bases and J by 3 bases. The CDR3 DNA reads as TGTGCCAGCGTCCCCCGGGACAGAGAAGAGACCCAGTACTTC. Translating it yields CASVPRDREETQYF.

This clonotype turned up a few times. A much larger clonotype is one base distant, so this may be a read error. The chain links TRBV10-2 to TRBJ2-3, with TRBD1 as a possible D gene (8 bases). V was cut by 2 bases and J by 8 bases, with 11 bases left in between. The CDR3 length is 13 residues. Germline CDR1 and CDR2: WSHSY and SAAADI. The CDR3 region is CASSENRGGTQYF. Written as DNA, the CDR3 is TGCGCCAGCAGTGAGAACAGGGGGGGTACGCAGTATTTT.

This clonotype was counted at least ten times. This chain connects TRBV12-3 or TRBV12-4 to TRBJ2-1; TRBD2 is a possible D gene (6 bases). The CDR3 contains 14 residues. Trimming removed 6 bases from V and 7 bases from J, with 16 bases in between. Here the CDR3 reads CASSHTPSGNEQFF. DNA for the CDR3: TGTGCCAGCAGCCACACCCCCAGCGGGAATGAGCAGTTCTTC.

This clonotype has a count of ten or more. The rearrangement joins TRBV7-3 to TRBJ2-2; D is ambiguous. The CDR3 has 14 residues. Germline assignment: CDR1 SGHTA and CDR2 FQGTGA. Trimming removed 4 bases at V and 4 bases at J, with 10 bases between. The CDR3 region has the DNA TGTGCCAGCAGCTCAACCTTTAGCACCGGGGAGCTGTTTTTT. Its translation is CASSSTFSTGELFF.

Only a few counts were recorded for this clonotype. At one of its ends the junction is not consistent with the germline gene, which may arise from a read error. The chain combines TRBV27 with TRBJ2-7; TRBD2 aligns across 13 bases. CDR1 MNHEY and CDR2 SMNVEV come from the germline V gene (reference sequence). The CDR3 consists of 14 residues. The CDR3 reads CASSWTSGSYVQYF. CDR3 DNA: TGTGCCAGCAGTTGGACTAGCGGGAGTTACGTGCAGTACTTC.

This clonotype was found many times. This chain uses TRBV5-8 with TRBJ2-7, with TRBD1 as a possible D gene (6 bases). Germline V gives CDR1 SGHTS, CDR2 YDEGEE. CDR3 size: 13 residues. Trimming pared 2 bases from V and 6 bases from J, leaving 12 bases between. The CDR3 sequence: CASSLHTGTEQYF. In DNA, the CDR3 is TGTGCCAGCAGCTTACATACAGGGACCGAGCAGTACTTC.

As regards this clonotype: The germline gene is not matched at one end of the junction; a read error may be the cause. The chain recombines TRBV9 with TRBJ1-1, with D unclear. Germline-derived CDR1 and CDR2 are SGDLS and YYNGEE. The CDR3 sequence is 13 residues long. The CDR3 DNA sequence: TGTGCCGGCAGCGGAACGGTGGACACTGAAGCTTTCTTT. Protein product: CAGSGTVDTEAFF.

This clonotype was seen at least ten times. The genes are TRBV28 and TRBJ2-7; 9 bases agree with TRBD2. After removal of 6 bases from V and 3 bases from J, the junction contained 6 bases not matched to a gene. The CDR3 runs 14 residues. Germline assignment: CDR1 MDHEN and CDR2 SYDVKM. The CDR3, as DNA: TGTGCCAGCAGCCAGCGGGAGGCGGGCTACGAGCAGTACTTC. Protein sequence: CASSQREAGYEQYF.

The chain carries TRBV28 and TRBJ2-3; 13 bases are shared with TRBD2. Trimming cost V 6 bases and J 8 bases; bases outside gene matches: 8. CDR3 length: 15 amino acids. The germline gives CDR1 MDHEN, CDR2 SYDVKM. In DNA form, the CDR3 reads TGTGCCAGCAGCCCACTAGCGGGAGGGTCAGGTACGCAGTATTTT. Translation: CASSPLAGGSGTQYF.

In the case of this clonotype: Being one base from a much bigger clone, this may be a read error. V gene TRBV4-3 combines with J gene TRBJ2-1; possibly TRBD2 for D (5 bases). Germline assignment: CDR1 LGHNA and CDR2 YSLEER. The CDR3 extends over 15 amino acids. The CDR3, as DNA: TGCGCCAGCAGCCAAGGACTACCGGAAGAGAATGGGCAGTTCTTC. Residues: CASSQGLPEENGQFF.

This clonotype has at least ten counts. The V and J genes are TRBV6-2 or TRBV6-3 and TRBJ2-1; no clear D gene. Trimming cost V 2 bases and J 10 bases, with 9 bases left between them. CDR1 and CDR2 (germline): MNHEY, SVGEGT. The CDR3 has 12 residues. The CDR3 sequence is CASSYRSPEQFF. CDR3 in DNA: TGTGCCAGCAGTTACCGGTCTCCGGAGCAGTTCTTC.

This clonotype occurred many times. The CDR3 nucleotides are TGCGCCAGCAGCCTAGGGGATATCTCCTACAATGAGCAGTTCTTC. As protein: CASSLGDISYNEQFF. This chain joins TRBV4-3 and TRBJ2-1, with a tentative D call TRBD1 (5 bases). Germline CDR1 is LGHNA and CDR2 is YSLEER. CDR3 length: 15 residues. Trimming removed 4 bases from V and 0 bases from J, with 10 bases in between.

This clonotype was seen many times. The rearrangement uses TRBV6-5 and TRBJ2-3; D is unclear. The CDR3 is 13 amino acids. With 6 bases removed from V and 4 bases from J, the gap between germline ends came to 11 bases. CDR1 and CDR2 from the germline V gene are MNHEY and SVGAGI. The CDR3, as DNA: TGTGCCAGCAGCTCGAAGGTGGCAGATACGCAGTATTTT. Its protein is CASSSKVADTQYF.

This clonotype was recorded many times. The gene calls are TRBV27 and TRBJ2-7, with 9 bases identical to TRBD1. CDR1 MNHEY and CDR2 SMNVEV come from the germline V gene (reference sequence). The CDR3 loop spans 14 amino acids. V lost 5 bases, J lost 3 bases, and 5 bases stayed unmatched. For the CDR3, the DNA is TGTGCCAGCAGTCCGACGGGACAGGGCTACGAGCAGTACTTC. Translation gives CASSPTGQGYEQYF.

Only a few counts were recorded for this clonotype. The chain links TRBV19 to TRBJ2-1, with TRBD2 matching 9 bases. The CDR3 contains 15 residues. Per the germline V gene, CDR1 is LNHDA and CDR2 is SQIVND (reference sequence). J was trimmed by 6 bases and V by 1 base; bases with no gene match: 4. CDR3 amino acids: CASSIGSGGVNEQFF. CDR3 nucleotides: TGTGCCAGTAGTATAGGTAGCGGGGGAGTCAATGAGCAGTTCTTC.

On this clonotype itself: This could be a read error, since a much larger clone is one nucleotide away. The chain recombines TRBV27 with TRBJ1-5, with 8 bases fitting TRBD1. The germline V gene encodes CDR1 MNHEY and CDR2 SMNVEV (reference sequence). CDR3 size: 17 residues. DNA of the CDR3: TGTGCCAGCAGTTTCCTAGGGACAGGCCGTAGCAATCAGCCCCGGCATTTT. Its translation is CASSFLGTGRSNQPRHF.

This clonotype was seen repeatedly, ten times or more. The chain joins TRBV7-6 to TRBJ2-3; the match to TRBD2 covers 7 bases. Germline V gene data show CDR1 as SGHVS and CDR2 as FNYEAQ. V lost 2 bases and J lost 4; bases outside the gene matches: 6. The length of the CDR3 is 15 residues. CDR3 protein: CASSLPGGGADTQYF. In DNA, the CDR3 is TGTGCCAGCAGCTTACCGGGCGGGGGTGCAGATACGCAGTATTTT.

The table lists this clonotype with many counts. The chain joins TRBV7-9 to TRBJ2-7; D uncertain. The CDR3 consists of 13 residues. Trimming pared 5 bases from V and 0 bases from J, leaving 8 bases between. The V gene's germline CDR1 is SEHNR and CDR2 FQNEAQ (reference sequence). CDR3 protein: CASSHSSSYEQYF. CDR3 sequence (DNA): TGTGCCAGCAGCCACAGTAGCTCCTACGAGCAGTACTTC.

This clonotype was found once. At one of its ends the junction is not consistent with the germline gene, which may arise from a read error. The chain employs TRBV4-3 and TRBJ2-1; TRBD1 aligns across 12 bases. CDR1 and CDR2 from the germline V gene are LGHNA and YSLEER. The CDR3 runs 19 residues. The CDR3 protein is CASSQGDRGLIAEDNEQSF. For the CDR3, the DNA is TGCGCCAGCAGCCAAGGGGACAGGGGGCTAATAGCGGAAGACAATGAGCAGTCCTTC.